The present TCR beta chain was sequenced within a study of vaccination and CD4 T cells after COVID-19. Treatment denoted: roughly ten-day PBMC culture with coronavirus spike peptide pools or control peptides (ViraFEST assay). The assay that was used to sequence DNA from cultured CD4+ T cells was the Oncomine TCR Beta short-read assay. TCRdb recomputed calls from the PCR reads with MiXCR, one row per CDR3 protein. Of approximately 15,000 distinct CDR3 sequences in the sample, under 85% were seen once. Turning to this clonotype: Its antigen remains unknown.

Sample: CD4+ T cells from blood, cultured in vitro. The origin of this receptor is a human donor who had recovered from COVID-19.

CDR3 sequence (DNA): TGTGCCAGCAGCCTCAGGGAAGGGGGAAATCAGCCCCAGCATTTT. Translated: CASSLREGGNQPQHF. This chain connects TRBV7-2 to TRBJ1-5; TRBD1 might be the D (6 bases). V was pared by 5 bases and J by 4 bases, with 15 bases between. Germline CDR1 reads SGHTA; CDR2 reads FQGNSA. The CDR3 contains 15 residues.